The following is a T cell receptor (beta chain) sequence with its context. The germline gives CDR1 GTSNPN, CDR2 SVGIG (reference sequence). With V trimmed by 0 bases and J by 4 bases, 5 bases remained unmatched. This CDR3 spans 14 amino acids. This entry belongs to a study of control samples from healthy donors and cancer patients. Measured with immunoSEQ multiplex PCR; TCRdb has only the in-frame clones, and not every one. Found here are around 45,000 clones, roughly three quarters of them singletons; the top ten hold 17%. The chain links TRBV30 to TRBJ2-7, with 8 positions matching TRBD1. This TCR came from a male donor with melanoma. Sample: formalin-fixed, paraffin-embedded tissue. The CDR3 reads CAWSVDQGAYEQYF. CDR3 nucleotide sequence: TGTGCCTGGAGTGTAGATCAGGGGGCTTACGAGCAGTACTTC.